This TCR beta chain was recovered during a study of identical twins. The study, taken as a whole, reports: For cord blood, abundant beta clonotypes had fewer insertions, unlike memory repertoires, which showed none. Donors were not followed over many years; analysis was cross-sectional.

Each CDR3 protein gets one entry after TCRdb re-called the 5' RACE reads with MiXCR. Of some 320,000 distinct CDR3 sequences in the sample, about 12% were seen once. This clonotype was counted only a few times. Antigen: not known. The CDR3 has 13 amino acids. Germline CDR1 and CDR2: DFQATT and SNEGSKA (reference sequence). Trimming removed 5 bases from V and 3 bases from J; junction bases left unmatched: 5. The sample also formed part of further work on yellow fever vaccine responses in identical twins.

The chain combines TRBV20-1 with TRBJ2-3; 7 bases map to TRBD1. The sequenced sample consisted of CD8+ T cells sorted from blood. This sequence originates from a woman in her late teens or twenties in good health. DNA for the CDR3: TGCAGTGCTCCACAGGGGTGGACAGATACGCAGTATTTT. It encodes CSAPQGWTDTQYF.